This T cell receptor (beta chain) was sequenced during a study of early T cells in non-severe SARS-CoV-2 infection. This clonotype occurred many times. TCRdb analysed the 5' RACE reads with MiXCR anew, one entry per CDR3 protein. Of about 75,000 distinct CDR3 sequences in the sample, about 11% were seen once. The CDR3 spans 18 residues. The V segment lost 4 bases and the J segment 6 bases; nucleotides outside the gene matches: 9. The specimen was whole blood, collected at baseline. V usage is TRBV12-3 or TRBV12-4 and J usage is TRBJ2-2; TRBD2 agrees at 15 bases. The TCR sequence derives from an adult who was a healthcare worker with PCR-confirmed SARS-CoV-2 infection or an uninfected control (not recorded which). The CDR3 nucleotides are TGTGCCAGCAGTTCTCCGGGACTAGCGGGGGGCTTGGCCGGGGAGCTGTTTTTT. It codes for CASSSPGLAGGLAGELFF.